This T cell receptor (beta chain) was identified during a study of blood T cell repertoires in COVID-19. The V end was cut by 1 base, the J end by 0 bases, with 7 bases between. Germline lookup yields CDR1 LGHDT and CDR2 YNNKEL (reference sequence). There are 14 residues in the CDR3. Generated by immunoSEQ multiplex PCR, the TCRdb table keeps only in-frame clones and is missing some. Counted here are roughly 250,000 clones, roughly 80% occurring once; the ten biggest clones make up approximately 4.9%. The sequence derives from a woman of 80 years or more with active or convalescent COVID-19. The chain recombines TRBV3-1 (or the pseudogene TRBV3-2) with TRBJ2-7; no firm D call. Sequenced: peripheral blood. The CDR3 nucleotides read TGTGCCAGCAGCCAAGGCGTGATCTCCTACGAGCAGTACTTC. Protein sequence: CASSQGVISYEQYF.